Included here is one T cell receptor (beta chain) sequence, with context. Its antigen remains unknown. Vbeta (60) and Jbeta (13) primers were used in the PCR. Generated by immunoSEQ multiplex PCR, the TCRdb table keeps only in-frame clones and is missing some. This table lists about 100,000 clones. The CDR3 runs 17 residues. Germline V gives CDR1 SGHAT, CDR2 FQNNGV. Trimming stripped 4 bases from V and 5 bases from J, with 21 bases between. This sample was taken from a study of cytomegalovirus exposure and HLA in healthy donors. For the study at large: Of approximately 400 genotyped donors, around 76% clustered with self-reported Caucasian donors. General study findings and limits: Cytomegalovirus association was listed for approximately 160 TCR beta chains. Later analysis suggested most CMV-associated TCR beta chains were HLA-restricted.

This chain joins TRBV11-2 and TRBJ1-5; maybe TRBD1 (6 bases). This receptor was identified in a man aged 45-60 years in good health and CMV-seronegative. The sequencing input was PBMCs. CDR3 nucleotide sequence: TGTGCCAGCAGCTCCGGCGGACAGATCTCCCTTGATCAGCCCCAGCATTTT. Amino acids: CASSSGGQISLDQPQHF.